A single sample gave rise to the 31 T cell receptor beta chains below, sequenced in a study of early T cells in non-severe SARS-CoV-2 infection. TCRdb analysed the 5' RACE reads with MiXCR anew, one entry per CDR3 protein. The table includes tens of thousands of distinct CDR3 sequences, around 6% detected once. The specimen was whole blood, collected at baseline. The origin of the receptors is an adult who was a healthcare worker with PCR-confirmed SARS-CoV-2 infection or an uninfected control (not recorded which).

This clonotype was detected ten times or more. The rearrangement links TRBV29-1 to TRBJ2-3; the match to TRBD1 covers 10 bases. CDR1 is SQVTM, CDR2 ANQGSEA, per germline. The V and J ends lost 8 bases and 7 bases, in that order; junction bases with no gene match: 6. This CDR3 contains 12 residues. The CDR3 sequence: CSPRDRGNTQYF. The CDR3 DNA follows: TGCAGCCCCCGGGACAGGGGAAATACGCAGTATTTT.

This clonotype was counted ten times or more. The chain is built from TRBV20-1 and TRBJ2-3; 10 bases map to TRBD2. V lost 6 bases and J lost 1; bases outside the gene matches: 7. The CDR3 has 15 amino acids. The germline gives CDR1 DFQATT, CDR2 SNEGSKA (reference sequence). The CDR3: CSATIAGGGTDTQYF. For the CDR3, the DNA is TGCAGTGCAACTATAGCGGGAGGAGGCACAGATACGCAGTATTTT.

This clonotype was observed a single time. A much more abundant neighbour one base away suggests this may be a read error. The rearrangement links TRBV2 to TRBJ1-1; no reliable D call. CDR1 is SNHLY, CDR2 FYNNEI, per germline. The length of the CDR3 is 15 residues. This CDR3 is CASRTPGTKGTEASF. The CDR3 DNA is TGTGCCAGCAGGACCCCGGGAACCAAGGGCACTGAAGCTTCCTTT. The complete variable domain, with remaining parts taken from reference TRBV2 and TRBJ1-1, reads EPEVTQTPSHQVTQMGQEVILRCVPISNHLYFYWYRQILGQKVEFLVSFYNNEISEKSEIFDDQFSVERPDGSNFTLKIRSTKLEDSAMYFCASRTPGTKGTEASFGQGTRLTVV.

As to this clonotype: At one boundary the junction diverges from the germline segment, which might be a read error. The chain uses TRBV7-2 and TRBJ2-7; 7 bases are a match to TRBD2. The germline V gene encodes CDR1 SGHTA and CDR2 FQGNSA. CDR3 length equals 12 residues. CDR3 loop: CVSSPGGYEQYF. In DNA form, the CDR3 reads TGTGTCAGCAGCCCCGGGGGGTACGAGCAGTACTTC.

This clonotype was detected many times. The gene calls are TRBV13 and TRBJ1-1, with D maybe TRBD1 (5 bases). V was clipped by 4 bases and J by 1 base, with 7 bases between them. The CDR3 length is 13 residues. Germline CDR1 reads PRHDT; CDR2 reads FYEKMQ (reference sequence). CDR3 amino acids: CASSWGENTEAFF. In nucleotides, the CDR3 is TGTGCCAGCAGCTGGGGGGAGAACACTGAAGCTTTCTTT.

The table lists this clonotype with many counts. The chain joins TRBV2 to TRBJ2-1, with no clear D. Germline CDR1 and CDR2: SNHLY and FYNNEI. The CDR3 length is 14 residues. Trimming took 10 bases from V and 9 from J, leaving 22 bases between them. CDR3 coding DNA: TGTGCCACCACATCCCTTCACACCAACATTGAGCAGTTCTTC. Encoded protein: CATTSLHTNIEQFF.

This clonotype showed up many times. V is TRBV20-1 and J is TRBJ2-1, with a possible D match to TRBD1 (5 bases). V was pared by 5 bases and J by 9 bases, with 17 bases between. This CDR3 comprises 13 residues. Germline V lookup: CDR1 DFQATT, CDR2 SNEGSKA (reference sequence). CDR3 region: CSALRQGVGEQFF. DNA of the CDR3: TGCAGTGCTTTACGGCAGGGTGTGGGTGAGCAGTTCTTC.

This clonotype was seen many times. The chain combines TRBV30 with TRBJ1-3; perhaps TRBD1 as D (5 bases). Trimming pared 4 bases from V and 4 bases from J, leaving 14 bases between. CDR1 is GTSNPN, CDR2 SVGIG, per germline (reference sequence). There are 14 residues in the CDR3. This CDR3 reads CAWTRDSFGNTIYF. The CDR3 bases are TGTGCCTGGACGCGGGACTCATTCGGAAACACCATATATTTT.

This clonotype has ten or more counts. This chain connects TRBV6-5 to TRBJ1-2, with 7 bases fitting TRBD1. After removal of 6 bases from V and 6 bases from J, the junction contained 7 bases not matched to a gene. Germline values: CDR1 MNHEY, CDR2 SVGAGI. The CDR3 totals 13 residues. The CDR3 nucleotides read TGTGCCAGCAGGCCCGGCAGGGGGGATGGCTACACCTTC. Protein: CASRPGRGDGYTF.

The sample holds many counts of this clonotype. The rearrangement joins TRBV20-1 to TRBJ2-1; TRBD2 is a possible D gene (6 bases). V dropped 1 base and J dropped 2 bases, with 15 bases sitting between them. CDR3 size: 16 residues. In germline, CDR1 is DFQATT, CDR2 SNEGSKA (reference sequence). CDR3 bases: TGCAGTGCTAGAGTTAAGCGGGTCGAGGCCTACAATGAGCAGTTCTTC. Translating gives CSARVKRVEAYNEQFF.

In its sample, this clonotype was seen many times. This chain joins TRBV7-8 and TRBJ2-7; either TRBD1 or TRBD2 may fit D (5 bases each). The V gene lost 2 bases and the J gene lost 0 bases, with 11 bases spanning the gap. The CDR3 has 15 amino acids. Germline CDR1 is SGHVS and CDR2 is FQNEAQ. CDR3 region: CASSLPGASSYEQYF. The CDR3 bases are TGTGCCAGCAGCTTACCCGGGGCGAGCTCCTACGAGCAGTACTTC.

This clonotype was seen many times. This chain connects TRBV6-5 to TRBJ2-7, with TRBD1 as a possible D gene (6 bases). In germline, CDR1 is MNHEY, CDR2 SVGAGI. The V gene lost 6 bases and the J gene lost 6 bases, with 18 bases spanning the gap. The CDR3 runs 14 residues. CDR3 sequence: CASRPGKGQGEQYF. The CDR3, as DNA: TGTGCCAGCAGACCTGGAAAGGGACAAGGCGAGCAGTACTTC.

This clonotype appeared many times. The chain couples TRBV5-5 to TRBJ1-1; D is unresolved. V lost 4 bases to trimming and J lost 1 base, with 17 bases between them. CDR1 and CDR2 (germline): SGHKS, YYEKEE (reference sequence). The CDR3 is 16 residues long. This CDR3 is CASSQGAPLRNTEAFF. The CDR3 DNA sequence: TGTGCCAGCAGCCAAGGAGCGCCCTTGAGGAACACTGAAGCTTTCTTT.

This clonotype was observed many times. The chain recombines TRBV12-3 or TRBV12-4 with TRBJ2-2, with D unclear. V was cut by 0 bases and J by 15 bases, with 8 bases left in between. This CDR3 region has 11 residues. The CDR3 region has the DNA TGTGCCAGCAGTTTAGCAGGGTTGTTGTTTTTT. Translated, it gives CASSLAGLLFF.

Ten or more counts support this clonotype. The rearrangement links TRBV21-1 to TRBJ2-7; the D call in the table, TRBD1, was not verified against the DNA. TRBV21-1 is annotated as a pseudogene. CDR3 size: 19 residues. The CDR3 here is CASSKPPDWGTGVPYEQYF. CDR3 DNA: TGTGCCAGCAGCAAACCCCCGGACTGGGGGACAGGGGTCCCATACGAGCAGTACTTC.

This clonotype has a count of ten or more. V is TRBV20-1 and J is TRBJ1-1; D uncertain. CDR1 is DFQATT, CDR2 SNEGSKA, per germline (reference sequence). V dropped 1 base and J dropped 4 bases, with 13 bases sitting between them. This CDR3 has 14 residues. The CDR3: CSARAPHLGTEAFF. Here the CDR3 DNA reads TGCAGTGCTAGAGCCCCCCATCTTGGCACTGAAGCTTTCTTT.

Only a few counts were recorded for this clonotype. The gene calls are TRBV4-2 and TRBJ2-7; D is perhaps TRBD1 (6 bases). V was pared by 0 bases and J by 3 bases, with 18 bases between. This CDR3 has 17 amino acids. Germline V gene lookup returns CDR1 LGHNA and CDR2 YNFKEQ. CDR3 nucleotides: TGTGCCAGCAGCCAAGATTTATCAGGGACATTTTACTACGAGCAGTACTTC. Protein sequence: CASSQDLSGTFYYEQYF.

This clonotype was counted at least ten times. As DNA, the CDR3 is TGTGCCAGCAGTTACTCGGTGGACTCTGGAAACACCATATATTTT. This sequence encodes CASSYSVDSGNTIYF. J is TRBJ1-3 and V is TRBV6-6, with D unresolved. The CDR3 covers 15 residues. The germline V gene has CDR1 MNHNY and CDR2 SVGAGI (reference sequence). V lost 0 bases and J lost 0, with 6 bases in between.

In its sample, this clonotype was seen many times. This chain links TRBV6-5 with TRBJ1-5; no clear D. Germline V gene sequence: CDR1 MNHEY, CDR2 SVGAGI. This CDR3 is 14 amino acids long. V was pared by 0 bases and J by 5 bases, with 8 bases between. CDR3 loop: CASSYSKGYQPQHF. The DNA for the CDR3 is TGTGCCAGCAGTTACTCGAAAGGGTATCAGCCCCAGCATTTT.

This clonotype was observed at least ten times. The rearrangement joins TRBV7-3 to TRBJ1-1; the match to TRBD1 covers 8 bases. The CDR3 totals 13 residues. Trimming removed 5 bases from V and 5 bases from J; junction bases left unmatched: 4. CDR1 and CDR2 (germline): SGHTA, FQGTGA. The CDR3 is CASSPGGRTEAFF. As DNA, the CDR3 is TGTGCCAGCAGCCCAGGGGGCAGGACTGAAGCTTTCTTT. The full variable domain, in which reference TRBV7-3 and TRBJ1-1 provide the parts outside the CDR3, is GAGVSQTPSNKVTEKGKYVELRCDPISGHTALYWYRQSLGQGPEFLIYFQGTGAADDSGLPNDRFFAVRPEGSVSTLKIQRTERGDSAVYLCASSPGGRTEAFFGQGTRLTVV.

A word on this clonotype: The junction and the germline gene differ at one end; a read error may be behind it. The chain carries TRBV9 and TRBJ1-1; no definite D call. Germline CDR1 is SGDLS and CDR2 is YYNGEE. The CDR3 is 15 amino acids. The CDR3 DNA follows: TGTGCCAGCAGCGTAGGATGGAAAGCGAACACTAAAGCTTTCTTT. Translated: CASSVGWKANTKAFF.

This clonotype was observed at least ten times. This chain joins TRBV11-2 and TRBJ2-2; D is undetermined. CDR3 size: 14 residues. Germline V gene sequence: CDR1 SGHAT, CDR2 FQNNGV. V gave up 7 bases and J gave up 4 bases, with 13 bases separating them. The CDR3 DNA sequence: TGTGCCAGCACCCTATTGAGGATCACCGGGGAGCTGTTTTTT. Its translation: CASTLLRITGELFF.

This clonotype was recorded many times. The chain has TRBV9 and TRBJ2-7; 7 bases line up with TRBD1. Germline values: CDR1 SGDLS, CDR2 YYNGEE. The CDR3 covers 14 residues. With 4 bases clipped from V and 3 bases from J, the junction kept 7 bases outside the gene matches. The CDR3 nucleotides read TGTGCCAGCAGCCGGGGACAGAGCCGCTACGAGCAGTACTTC. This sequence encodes CASSRGQSRYEQYF.

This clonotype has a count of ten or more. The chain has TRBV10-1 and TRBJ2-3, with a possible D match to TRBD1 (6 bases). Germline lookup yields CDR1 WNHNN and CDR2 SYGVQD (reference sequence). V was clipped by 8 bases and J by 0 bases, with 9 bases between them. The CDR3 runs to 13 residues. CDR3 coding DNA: TGCGCCAGCGGTCAGGGGAGCACAGATACGCAGTATTTT. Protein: CASGQGSTDTQYF.

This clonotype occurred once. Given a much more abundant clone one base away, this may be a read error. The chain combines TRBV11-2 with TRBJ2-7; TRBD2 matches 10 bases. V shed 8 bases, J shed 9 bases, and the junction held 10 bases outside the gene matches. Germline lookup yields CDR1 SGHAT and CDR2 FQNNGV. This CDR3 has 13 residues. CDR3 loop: CASSIGLAEWQYF. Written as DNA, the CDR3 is TGTGCCAGCTCCATCGGACTAGCGGAGTGGCAGTACTTC.

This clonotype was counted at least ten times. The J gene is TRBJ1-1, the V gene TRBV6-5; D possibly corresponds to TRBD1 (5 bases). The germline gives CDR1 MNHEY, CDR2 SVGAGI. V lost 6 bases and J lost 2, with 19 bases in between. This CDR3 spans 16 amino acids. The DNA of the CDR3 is TGTGCCAGCAGGGGACGGACTCCCCAGGGCAACACTGAAGCTTTCTTT. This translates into CASRGRTPQGNTEAFF.

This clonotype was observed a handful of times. DNA of the CDR3: TGCAGCGTGGACAGGTCCTTGTACAATGAGCAGTTCTTC. Residues: CSVDRSLYNEQFF. The chain couples TRBV29-1 to TRBJ2-1; TRBD1 matches at 7 bases. CDR1 and CDR2 from the germline V gene are SQVTM and ANQGSEA. Losses at the gene ends were 6 bases for V and 4 bases for J; bases not matched to a gene: 6. The CDR3 runs to 13 residues.

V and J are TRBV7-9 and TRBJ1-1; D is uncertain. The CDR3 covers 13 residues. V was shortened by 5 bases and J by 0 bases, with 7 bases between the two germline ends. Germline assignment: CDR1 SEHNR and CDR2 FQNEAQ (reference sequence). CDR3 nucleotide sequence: TGTGCCAGCAGCACGGGGATGAACACTGAAGCTTTCTTT. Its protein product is CASSTGMNTEAFF. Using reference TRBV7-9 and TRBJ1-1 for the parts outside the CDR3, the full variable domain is DTGVSQNPRHKITKRGQNVTFRCDPISEHNRLYWYRQTLGQGPEFLTYFQNEAQLEKSRLLSDRFSAERPKGSFSTLEIQRTEQGDSAMYLCASSTGMNTEAFFGQGTRLTVV.

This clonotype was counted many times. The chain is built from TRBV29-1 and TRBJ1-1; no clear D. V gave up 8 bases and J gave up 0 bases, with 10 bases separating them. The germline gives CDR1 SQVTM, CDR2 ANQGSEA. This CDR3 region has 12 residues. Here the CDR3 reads CSSGSMNTEAFF. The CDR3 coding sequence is TGCAGCTCCGGGTCGATGAACACTGAAGCTTTCTTT.

CDR3: CASSQARASAAQYF. For the CDR3, the DNA is TGTGCCAGCAGCCAAGCGAGGGCTTCAGCCGCGCAGTACTTC. The chain joins TRBV4-2 to TRBJ2-7; perhaps TRBD2 as D (5 bases). CDR1 and CDR2 from the germline V gene are LGHNA and YNFKEQ. CDR3 length equals 14 residues. V lost 1 base and J 9 bases, leaving 16 bases between the germline ends.

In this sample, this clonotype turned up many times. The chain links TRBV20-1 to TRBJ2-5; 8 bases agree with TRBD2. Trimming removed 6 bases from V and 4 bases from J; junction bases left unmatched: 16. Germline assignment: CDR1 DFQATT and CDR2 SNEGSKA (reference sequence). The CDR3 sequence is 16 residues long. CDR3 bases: TGCAGTGCCTTCCCTCTGATAGCGGGGAGGGGAGAGACCCAGTACTTC. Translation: CSAFPLIAGRGETQYF.